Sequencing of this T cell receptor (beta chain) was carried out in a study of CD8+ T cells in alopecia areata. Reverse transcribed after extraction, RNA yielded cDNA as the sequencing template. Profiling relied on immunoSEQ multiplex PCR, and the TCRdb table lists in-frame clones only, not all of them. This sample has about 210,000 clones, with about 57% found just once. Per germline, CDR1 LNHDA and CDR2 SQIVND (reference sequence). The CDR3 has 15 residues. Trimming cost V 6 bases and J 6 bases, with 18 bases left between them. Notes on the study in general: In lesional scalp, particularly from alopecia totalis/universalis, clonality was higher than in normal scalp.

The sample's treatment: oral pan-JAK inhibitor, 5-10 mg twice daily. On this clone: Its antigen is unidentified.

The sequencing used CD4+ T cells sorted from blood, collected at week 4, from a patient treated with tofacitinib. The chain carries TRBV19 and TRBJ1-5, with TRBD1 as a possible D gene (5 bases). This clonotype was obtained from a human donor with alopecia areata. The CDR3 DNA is TGTGCCAGTAGGATTCGGGGGAACCCAGGTCAGCCCCAGCATTTT. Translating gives CASRIRGNPGQPQHF.